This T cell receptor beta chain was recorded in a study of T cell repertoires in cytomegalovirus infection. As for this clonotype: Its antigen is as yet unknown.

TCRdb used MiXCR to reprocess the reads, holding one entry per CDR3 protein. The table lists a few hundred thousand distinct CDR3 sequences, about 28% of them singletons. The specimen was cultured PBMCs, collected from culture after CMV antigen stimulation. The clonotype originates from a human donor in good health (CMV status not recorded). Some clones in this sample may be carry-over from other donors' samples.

CDR3 loop: CASSPWTSGGPFGVNEQFF. The CDR3 nucleotides read TGTGCCAGCAGTCCCTGGACTAGCGGGGGGCCATTCGGGGTGAATGAGCAGTTCTTC. This sequence joins TRBV27 and TRBJ2-1; 14 positions agree with TRBD2. Germline loops: CDR1 MNHEY, CDR2 SMNVEV (reference sequence). This CDR3 has 19 residues. With 5 bases clipped from V and 7 bases from J, the junction kept 16 bases outside the gene matches.